The 16 T cell receptor beta chains reported below all come from one sample, sequenced in a study of glioma-infiltrating T cells. TCR alpha and beta CDR3 regions were amplified from RNA using iRepertoire nested multiplex PCR. TCRdb itself ran the multiplex PCR reads through MiXCR, one entry per CDR3 protein. The table shows about 140,000 distinct CDR3 sequences, with around 42% occurring only once. The sample comprised glioma tissue, nonneoplastic brain tissue, or PBMCs (not recorded which). The receptors stem from a human donor with low-grade glioma or glioblastoma, undergoing nonglioma brain surgery, or in good health (not recorded which).

Concerning this clonotype: Mismatch with germline at one junction end may stem from a read error. The rearrangement links TRBV4-2 to TRBJ2-5; TRBD2 aligns across 11 bases. The CDR3 has 15 amino acids. Germline CDR1 LGHNA, CDR2 YNFKEQ. The CDR3 DNA follows: TGTGCCAGGAGCCTACCGGGACTAGCGGTCCGGACCCAGTACTTC. This codes for CARSLPGLAVRTQYF.

The CDR3 is CASMEWGNQPQHF. As DNA, the CDR3 is TGTGCCAGCATGGAATGGGGCAATCAGCCCCAGCATTTT. The V call is TRBV6-1, the J call TRBJ1-5; D is ambiguous. The V and J ends lost 7 bases and 2 bases respectively, with 9 bases between them. Germline lookup yields CDR1 MNHNS and CDR2 SASEGT. This CDR3 is 13 amino acids long.

This rearrangement joins TRBV4-3 to TRBJ1-2, with TRBD1 matching 10 bases. The trim removed 5 bases at V and 6 bases at J, leaving 9 bases unmatched. Germline loops: CDR1 LGHNA, CDR2 YSLEER. The length of the CDR3 is 15 residues. The CDR3 here is CASSERQGALDGYTF. For the CDR3, the DNA is TGCGCCAGCAGCGAGAGACAGGGGGCACTCGATGGCTACACCTTC.

The chain couples TRBV12-3 or TRBV12-4 to TRBJ2-3; TRBD2 aligns across 10 bases. The CDR3 length is 16 residues. Germline trimming cut 5 bases from V and 2 bases from J; bases unmatched to any gene: 7. The CDR3 sequence is CASSPRTSGFTDTQYF. CDR3 coding DNA: TGTGCCAGCAGTCCCAGGACTAGCGGATTCACAGATACGCAGTATTTT.

J is TRBJ1-1 and V is TRBV4-1; D gene uncertain. CDR3 length: 15 amino acids. CDR1 is MGHRA, CDR2 YSYEKL, per germline. The germline V and J ends were trimmed by 5 bases and 3 bases, with 16 bases remaining between them. CDR3 DNA sequence: TGCGCCAGCAGCATCGTCCCGGGTCCCTACACTGAAGCTTTCTTT. Its protein product is CASSIVPGPYTEAFF.

V and J are TRBV20-1 and TRBJ2-5; the D gene could be TRBD1 or TRBD2 (5 bases each). This CDR3 contains 14 residues. The germline CDR1 and CDR2 sequences are DFQATT and SNEGSKA (reference sequence). V was trimmed by 6 bases and J by 2 bases, leaving 16 bases between them. CDR3 bases: TGCAGTGCATACCGAGAGGGGTTTCAAGAGACCCAGTACTTC. Translating gives CSAYREGFQETQYF.

There are a few counts of this clonotype. DNA of the CDR3: TGTGCCAGCAGTTTATTATGGGACAGCTCCTACGAGCAGTACTTC. Its protein is CASSLLWDSSYEQYF. This chain connects TRBV28 to TRBJ2-7, with 7 nucleotides matching TRBD1. Germline V lookup: CDR1 MDHEN, CDR2 SYDVKM. J was trimmed by 0 bases and V by 1 base; bases with no gene match: 3. This CDR3 comprises 15 residues.

In DNA form, the CDR3 reads TGTGCCAGCAGTGGGGACAGGGCAGACACTGAAGCTTTCTTT. This sequence encodes CASSGDRADTEAFF. The chain combines TRBV2 with TRBJ1-1; 9 nucleotides line up with TRBD1. This CDR3 contains 14 residues. CDR1 and CDR2 from the germline V gene are SNHLY and FYNNEI. J lost 3 bases, V lost 4 bases, and 3 bases had no gene match. The full variable domain, in which reference TRBV2 and TRBJ1-1 provide the parts outside the CDR3, is EPEVTQTPSHQVTQMGQEVILRCVPISNHLYFYWYRQILGQKVEFLVSFYNNEISEKSEIFDDQFSVERPDGSNFTLKIRSTKLEDSAMYFCASSGDRADTEAFFGQGTRLTVV.

This clonotype was observed a handful of times. The chain is built from TRBV6-1 and TRBJ2-7, with D perhaps given as TRBD1 or TRBD2 (5 bases each). Looked up from germline, CDR1 is MNHNS and CDR2 is SASEGT. The V end was cut by 4 bases, the J end by 6 bases, with 13 bases between. The CDR3 length is 13 residues. The CDR3 loop is CASSAGTIVEQYF. CDR3 DNA: TGTGCCAGCAGTGCCGGGACCATCGTCGAGCAGTACTTC.

This clonotype has just a few counts. The chain combines TRBV6-1 with TRBJ2-7; D not resolved. The CDR3 is 12 residues long. Germline values: CDR1 MNHNS, CDR2 SASEGT. The V and J ends lost 7 bases and 2 bases respectively, with 9 bases between them. The CDR3 DNA is TGTGCCAGCACCAAAGACACCTACGAGCAGTACTTC. Protein product: CASTKDTYEQYF.

With regard to this clonotype: The junction departs from the called germline gene at one end, perhaps through a read error. This chain links TRBV7-7 with TRBJ2-5; D not certain. The CDR3 has 13 residues. CDR1 SSHAT and CDR2 FNYEAQ come from the germline V gene (reference sequence). The CDR3 reads CASSLALQETQYF. The CDR3 nucleotides read TGTGCTAGCAGCTTAGCTCTCCAAGAGACCCAGTACTTC.

The rearrangement joins TRBV20-1 to TRBJ2-7; D is unclear. The CDR3 has 12 amino acids. Trimming stripped 1 base from V and 4 bases from J, with 8 bases between. The germline V gene encodes CDR1 DFQATT and CDR2 SNEGSKA (reference sequence). CDR3 region: CSARAYLYEQYF. CDR3 DNA sequence: TGCAGTGCTAGAGCCTATTTATACGAGCAGTACTTC.

The table lists this clonotype with many counts. This chain joins TRBV6-2 or TRBV6-3 and TRBJ2-1; D may match TRBD1 or TRBD2 (5 bases each). The V and J ends lost 8 bases and 6 bases respectively, with 17 bases between them. The CDR3 loop spans 14 amino acids. Germline V CDR1 and CDR2: MNHEY, SVGEGT. The CDR3 spells CASLRGPMINEQFF. The CDR3 DNA reads TGTGCCAGCCTGAGGGGACCGATGATCAATGAGCAGTTCTTC.

This clonotype occurred a few times. V gene TRBV12-3 or TRBV12-4 combines with J gene TRBJ2-1, with TRBD1 matching over 8 bases. V shed 6 bases, J shed 4 bases, and the junction held 5 bases outside the gene matches. This CDR3 region has 14 residues. The CDR3: CASRAQGAYNEQFF. CDR3 coding DNA: TGTGCCAGCAGAGCGCAGGGGGCTTACAATGAGCAGTTCTTC.

The chain is built from TRBV20-1 and TRBJ2-1; 9 bases match TRBD2. Looked up from germline, CDR1 is DFQATT and CDR2 is SNEGSKA (reference sequence). The V and J ends lost 6 bases and 0 bases, in that order; junction bases with no gene match: 6. The CDR3 is 15 residues long. CDR3 protein: CSADLAGSSYNEQFF. DNA of the CDR3: TGCAGTGCCGACCTAGCGGGGAGCTCCTACAATGAGCAGTTCTTC.

This clonotype has just one count. The chain combines TRBV4-2 with TRBJ2-3; TRBD1 matches 8 bases. Germline V gene data show CDR1 as LGHNA and CDR2 as YNFKEQ. This CDR3 is built from 17 residues. V trimming: 0 bases; J trimming: 2 bases; junction bases outside the gene matches: 7. The chain's CDR3 is CASSQERQGTTTDTQYF. CDR3 bases: TGTGCCAGCAGCCAAGAAAGACAGGGGACGACCACAGATACGCAGTATTTT.